Reported below is one TCR beta chain. Original analysis: Estimated nucleated cell counts came from reference gene primer amplification. Clones were sequenced by immunoSEQ multiplex PCR, and TCRdb holds only the in-frame ones, with some missing. For V, J and clone size, that table is used; D and trimming come from the DNA. The sample has about 140,000 clones, around 86% seen once. Trimming took off 4 bases at V and 3 bases at J, with 14 bases between the two ends. This CDR3 has 15 amino acids. Germline V CDR1 and CDR2: SGHRS, YFSETQ. The sample belongs to a study of blood T cell repertoires in COVID-19. Study in general: Sources were T cells, B-cell-depleted T cells, or PBMCs; the material itself was cDNA or gDNA.

The sequenced sample was peripheral blood. The V and J genes are TRBV5-1 and TRBJ2-1; tentative D call: TRBD2 (6 bases). The TCR originated in a human donor in a cohort sampled during active COVID-19. The CDR3 DNA sequence: TGCGCCAGCAGCCCCTGGTTAGCGGACTACAATGAGCAGTTCTTC. Translation: CASSPWLADYNEQFF.